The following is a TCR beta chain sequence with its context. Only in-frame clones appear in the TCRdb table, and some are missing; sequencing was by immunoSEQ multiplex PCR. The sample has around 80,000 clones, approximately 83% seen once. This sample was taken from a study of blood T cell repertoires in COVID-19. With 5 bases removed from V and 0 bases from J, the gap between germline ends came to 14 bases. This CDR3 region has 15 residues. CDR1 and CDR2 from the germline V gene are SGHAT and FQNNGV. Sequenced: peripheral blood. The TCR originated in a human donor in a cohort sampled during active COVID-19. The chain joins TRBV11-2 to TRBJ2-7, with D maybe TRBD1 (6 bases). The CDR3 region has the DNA TGTGCCAGCAGCGCGGCGACAGGCCGCTCCTACGAGCAGTACTTC. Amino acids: CASSAATGRSYEQYF.